This T cell receptor beta chain came from a study of cytomegalovirus exposure and HLA in healthy donors. Study-wide background: A later analysis reported the same platform for the approximately 110 validation repertoires and the approximately 720 first-cohort repertoires. Broader study findings: Overall, roughly 150 TCR beta chains were annotated as cytomegalovirus-associated. In the 95 to 150 validation repertoires, approximately 94% of cluster scores exceeded 0, per a later analysis.

The CDR3 consists of 15 residues. Losses at the gene ends were 7 bases for V and 0 bases for J; bases not matched to a gene: 4. Germline values: CDR1 MNHEY, CDR2 SMNVEV (reference sequence). Donors came from a validation cohort of 95 to 150 subjects, distinct from the first 666-subject cohort. Measured with immunoSEQ multiplex PCR; TCRdb has only the in-frame clones, and not every one. Of under 250,000 clones in the sample, roughly 87% were seen once. This clone was detected only once. Antigen: not known. Sequenced material: PBMCs. This sequence was found in a man between 18 and 35 years old in good health and CMV-seropositive. The V gene is TRBV27, the J gene TRBJ1-3, with TRBD1 matching 9 bases. DNA for the CDR3: TGTGCCAGCACCCAGACAGGGGGCTCTGGAAACACCATATATTTT. It is translated as CASTQTGGSGNTIYF.